This T cell receptor beta chain was recovered during a study of T cells in Graves' hyperthyroidism and ophthalmopathy. TCR beta CDR3 sequences were amplified from RNA transcripts. The HTBI set primed first-round TCR CDR3 RT-PCR. One entry per CDR3 protein, called by TCRdb with MiXCR from the multiplex PCR reads. The table lists roughly 100,000 distinct CDR3 sequences, just over 50% of them singletons, with roughly 29% in the top ten. Patients counted as stable if ophthalmopathy did not develop within 18 months. The CDR3 totals 14 residues. CDR1 SEHNR and CDR2 FQNEAQ come from the germline V gene (reference sequence). The junction had 8 bases not matched to a gene; V was cut back by 1 base and J by 11 bases. This clonotype was found a few times.

Sequenced sample: blood. This rearrangement joins TRBV7-9 to TRBJ2-5; 9 bases fit TRBD1. This TCR was recovered from a woman aged 40 to 50 with Graves' hyperthyroidism. CDR3 amino acids: CASSLGDRVGEQYF. CDR3 nucleotides: TGTGCCAGCAGCTTAGGGGACAGGGTTGGAGAGCAGTACTTC.